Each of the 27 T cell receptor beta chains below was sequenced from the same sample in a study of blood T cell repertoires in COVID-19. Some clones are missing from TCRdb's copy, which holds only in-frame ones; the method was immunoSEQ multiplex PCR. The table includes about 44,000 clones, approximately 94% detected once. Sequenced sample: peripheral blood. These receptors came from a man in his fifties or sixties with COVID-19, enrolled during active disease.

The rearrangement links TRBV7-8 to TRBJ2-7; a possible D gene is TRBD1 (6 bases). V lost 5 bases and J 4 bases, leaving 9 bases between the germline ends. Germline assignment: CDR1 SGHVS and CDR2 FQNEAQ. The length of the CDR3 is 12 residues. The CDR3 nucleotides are TGTGCCAGCAGCCAGGACAGATACGAGCAGTACTTC. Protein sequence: CASSQDRYEQYF. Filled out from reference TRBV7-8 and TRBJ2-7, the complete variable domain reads GAGVSQSPRYKVAKRGQDVALRCDPISGHVSLFWYQQALGQGPEFLTYFQNEAQLDKSGLPSDRFFAERPEGSVSTLKIQRTQQEDSAVYLCASSQDRYEQYFGPGTRLTVT.

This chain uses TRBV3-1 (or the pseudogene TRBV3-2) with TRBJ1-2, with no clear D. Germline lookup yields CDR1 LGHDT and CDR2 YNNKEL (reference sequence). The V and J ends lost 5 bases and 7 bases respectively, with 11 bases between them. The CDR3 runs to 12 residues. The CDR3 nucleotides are TGTGCCAGCAGCTCTGGCGGGTTTGGCTACACCTTC. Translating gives CASSSGGFGYTF.

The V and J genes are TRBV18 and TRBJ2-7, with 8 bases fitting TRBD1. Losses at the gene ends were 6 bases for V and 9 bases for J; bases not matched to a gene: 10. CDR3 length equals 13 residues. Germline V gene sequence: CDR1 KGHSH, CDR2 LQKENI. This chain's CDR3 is CASSPGTGGWQYF. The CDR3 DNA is TGTGCCAGCTCCCCTGGGACAGGTGGTTGGCAGTACTTC.

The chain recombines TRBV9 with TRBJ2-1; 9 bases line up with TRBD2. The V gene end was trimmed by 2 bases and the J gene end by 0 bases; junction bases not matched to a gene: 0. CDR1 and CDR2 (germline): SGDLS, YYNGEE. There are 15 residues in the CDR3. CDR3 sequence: CASSVSGSSYNEQFF. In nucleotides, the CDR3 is TGTGCCAGCAGCGTTAGCGGGAGCTCCTACAATGAGCAGTTCTTC.

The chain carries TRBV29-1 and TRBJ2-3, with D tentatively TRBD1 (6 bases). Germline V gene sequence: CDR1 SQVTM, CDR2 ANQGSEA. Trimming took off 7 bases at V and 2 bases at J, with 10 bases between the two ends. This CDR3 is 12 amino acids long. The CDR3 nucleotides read TGCAGCGCCGGGACAAACACAGATACGCAGTATTTT. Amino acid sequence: CSAGTNTDTQYF.

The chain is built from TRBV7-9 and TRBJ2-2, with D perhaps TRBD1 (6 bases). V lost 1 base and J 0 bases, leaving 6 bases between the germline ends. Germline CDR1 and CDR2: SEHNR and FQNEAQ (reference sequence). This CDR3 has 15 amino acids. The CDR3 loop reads CASSLGTANTGELFF. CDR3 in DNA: TGTGCCAGCAGCTTAGGGACAGCGAACACCGGGGAGCTGTTTTTT.

This CDR3 reads CASSLGQGGLQFF. The DNA of the CDR3 is TGTGCCAGCAGTTTAGGCCAGGGTGGGCTGCAGTTCTTC. The chain combines TRBV12-3 or TRBV12-4 with TRBJ2-1; a possible D gene is TRBD1 (5 bases). The CDR3 is 13 amino acids. The V end was cut by 1 base, the J end by 12 bases, with 13 bases between.

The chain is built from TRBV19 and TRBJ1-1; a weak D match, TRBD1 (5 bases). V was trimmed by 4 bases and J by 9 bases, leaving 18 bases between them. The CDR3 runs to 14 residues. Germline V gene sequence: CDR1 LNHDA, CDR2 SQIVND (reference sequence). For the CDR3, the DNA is TGTGCCAGTAGTAGAGACCCCAGGGAGGTGAAAGCTTTCTTT. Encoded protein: CASSRDPREVKAFF.

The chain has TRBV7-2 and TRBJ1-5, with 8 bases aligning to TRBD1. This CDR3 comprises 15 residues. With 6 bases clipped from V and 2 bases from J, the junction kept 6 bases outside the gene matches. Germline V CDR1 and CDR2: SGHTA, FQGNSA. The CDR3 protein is CASRATGGGNQPQHF. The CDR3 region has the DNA TGTGCCAGCAGGGCCACAGGGGGAGGCAATCAGCCCCAGCATTTT.

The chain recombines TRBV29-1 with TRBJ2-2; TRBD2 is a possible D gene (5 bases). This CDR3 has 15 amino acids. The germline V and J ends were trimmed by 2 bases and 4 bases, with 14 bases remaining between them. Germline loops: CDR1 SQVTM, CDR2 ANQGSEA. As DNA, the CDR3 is TGCAGCGTTGAATCCCCCGGGGTGAGCACCGGGGAGCTGTTTTTT. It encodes CSVESPGVSTGELFF.

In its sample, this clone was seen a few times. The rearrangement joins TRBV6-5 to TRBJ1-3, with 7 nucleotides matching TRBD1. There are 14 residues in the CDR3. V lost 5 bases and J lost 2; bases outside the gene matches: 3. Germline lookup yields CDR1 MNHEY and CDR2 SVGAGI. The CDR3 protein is CASSTGEPGNTIYF. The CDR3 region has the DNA TGTGCCAGCAGTACAGGGGAACCTGGAAACACCATATATTTT.

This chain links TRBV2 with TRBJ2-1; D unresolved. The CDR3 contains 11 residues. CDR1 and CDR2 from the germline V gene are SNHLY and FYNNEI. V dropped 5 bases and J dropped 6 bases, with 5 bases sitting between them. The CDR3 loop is CASSSFNEQFF. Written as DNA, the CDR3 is TGTGCCAGCAGTTCTTTCAATGAGCAGTTCTTC.

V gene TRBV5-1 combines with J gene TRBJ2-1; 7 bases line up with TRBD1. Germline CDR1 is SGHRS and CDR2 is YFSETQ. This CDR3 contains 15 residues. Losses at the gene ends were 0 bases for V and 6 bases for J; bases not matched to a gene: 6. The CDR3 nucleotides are TGCGCCAGCAGCTTGGTTCAGGGGGTGGTCAATGAGCAGTTCTTC. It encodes CASSLVQGVVNEQFF.

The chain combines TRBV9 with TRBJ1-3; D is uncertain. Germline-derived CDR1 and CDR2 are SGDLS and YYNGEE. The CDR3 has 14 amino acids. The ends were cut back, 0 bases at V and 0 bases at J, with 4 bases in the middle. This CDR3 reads CASSVALSGNTIYF. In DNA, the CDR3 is TGTGCCAGCAGCGTAGCCCTCTCTGGAAACACCATATATTTT.

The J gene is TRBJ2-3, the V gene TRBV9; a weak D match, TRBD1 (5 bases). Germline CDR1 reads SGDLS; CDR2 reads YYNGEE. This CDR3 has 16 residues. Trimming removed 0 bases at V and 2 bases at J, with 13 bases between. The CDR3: CASSVEVGQTTDTQYF. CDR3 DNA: TGTGCCAGCAGCGTAGAAGTAGGACAAACCACAGATACGCAGTATTTT.

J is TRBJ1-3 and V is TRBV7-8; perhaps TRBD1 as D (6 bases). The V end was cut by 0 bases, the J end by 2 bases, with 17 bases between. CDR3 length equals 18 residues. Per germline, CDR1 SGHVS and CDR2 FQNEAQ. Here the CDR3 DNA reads TGTGCCAGCAGCTTAGCCTATTACGAACAGGGAGCTGGAAACACCATATATTTT. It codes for CASSLAYYEQGAGNTIYF.

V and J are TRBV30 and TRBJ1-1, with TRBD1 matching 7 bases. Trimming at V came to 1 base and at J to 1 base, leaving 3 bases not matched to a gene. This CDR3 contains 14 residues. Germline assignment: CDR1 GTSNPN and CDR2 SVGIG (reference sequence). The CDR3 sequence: CAWSGDRRNTEAFF. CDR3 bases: TGTGCCTGGAGTGGGGACAGACGGAACACTGAAGCTTTCTTT.

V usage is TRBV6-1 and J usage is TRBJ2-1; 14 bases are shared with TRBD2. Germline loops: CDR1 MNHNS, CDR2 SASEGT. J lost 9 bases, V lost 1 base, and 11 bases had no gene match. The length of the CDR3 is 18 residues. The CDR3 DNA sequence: TGTGCCAGCAGTGAAGTACTTGCGGGACTAGCGGGAGTGGGTGAGCAGTTCTTC. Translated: CASSEVLAGLAGVGEQFF.

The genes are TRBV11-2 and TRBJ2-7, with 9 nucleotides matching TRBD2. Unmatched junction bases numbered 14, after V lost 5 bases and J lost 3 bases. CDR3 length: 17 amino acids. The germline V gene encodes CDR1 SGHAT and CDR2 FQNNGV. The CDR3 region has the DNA TGTGCCAGCAGCCCCCGGACAGGCGGGGGGGTTGTCTACGAGCAGTACTTC. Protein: CASSPRTGGGVVYEQYF.

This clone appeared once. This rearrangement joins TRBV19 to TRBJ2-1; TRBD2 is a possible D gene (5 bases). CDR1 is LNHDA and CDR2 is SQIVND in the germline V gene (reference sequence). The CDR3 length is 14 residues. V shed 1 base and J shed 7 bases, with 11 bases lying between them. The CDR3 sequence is CASSIVQGRNEQFF. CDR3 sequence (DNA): TGTGCCAGTAGTATAGTGCAAGGGAGAAATGAGCAGTTCTTC.

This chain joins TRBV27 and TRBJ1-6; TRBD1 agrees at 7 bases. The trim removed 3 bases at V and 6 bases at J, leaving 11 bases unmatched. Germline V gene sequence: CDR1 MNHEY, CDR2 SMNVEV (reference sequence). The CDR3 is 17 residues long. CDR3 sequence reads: CASSLSLWDSLNSPLHF. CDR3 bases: TGTGCCAGCAGTTTGTCCCTGTGGGACAGCCTTAATTCACCCCTCCACTTT.

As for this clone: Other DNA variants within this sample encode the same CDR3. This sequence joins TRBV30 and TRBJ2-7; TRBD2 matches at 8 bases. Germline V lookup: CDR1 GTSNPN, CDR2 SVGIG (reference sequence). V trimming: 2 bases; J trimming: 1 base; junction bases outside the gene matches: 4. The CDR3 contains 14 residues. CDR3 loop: CAWSRGGSSYEQYF. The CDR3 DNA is TGTGCCTGGAGTCGGGGGGGGTCTTCCTACGAGCAGTACTTC.

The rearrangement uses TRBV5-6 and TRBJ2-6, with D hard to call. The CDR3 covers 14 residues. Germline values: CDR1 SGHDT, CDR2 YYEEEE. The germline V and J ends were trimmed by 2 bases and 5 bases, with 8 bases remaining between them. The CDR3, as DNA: TGTGCCAGCAGCTTCCTGCCTAGGGCCAACGTCCTGACTTTC. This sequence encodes CASSFLPRANVLTF.

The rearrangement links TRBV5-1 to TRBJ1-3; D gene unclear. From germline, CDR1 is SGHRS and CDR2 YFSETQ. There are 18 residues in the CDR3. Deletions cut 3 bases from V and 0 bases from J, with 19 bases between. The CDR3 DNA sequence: TGCGCCAGCAGCTCAGTGGTCGGCGGAACTAACTCTGGAAACACCATATATTTT. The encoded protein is CASSSVVGGTNSGNTIYF. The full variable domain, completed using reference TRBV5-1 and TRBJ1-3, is KAGVTQTPRYLIKTRGQQVTLSCSPISGHRSVSWYQQTPGQGLQFLFEYFSETQRNKGNFPGRFSGRQFSNSRSEMNVSTLELGDSALYLCASSSVVGGTNSGNTIYFGEGSWLTVV.

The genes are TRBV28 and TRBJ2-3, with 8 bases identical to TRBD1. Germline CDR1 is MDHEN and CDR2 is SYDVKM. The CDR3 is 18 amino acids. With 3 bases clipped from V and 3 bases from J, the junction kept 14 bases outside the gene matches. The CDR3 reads CASSLRLRGTGETDTQYF. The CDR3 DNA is TGTGCCAGCAGTTTGCGCCTGCGAGGGACAGGAGAAACAGATACGCAGTATTTT.

CDR3 in DNA: TGTGCCAGCAGCTTAGGCCCTAGAGGGGAGCTGTTTTTT. This encodes CASSLGPRGELFF. This chain links TRBV11-1 with TRBJ2-2, with D unclear. Deletions cut 1 base from V and 8 bases from J, with 8 bases between. Germline V CDR1 and CDR2: SGHAT, FQDESV (reference sequence). The CDR3 is 13 amino acids.

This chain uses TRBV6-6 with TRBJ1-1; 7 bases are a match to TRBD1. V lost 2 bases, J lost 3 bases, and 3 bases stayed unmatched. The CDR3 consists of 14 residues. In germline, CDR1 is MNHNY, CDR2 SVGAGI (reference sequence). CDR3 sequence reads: CASSYITGDTEAFF. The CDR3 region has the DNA TGTGCCAGCAGTTACATTACAGGGGACACTGAAGCTTTCTTT.